These T cell receptor beta chains were read from a single sample in a study of shared clonotypes between healthy human individuals. TCRdb's copy holds only in-frame clones and misses some; the assay was immunoSEQ multiplex PCR. The sample carries some 2,500,000 clones, around 92% recorded once. Sequencing used naive CD4+ T cells from PBMCs. Receptor source: a young man in good health. Some clones in this sample may be carry-over from other donors' samples. Both conserved end residues are part of each CDR3. D genes are given only for firm matches. Only some rows state a clone size, as once, few, many or a class for expanded clones.

v_gene,d_gene,abundance,j_gene,CDR3aa,CDR3nt
TRBV19,TRBD2,once,TRBJ2-1,CASQGLAGGTYNEQFF,TGTGCCAGTCAAGGACTAGCGGGAGGGACCTACAATGAGCAGTTCTTC
TRBV6-5,TRBD1,.,TRBJ1-2,CASSRDRVSYTF,TGTGCCAGCAGCCGGGACAGAGTTAGCTACACCTTC
TRBV28,.,few,TRBJ1-5,CASSTQGGQPQHF,TGTGCCAGCAGTACACAGGGTGGTCAGCCCCAGCATTTT
TRBV7-3,.,.,TRBJ2-1,CASGVSSYNEQFF,TGTGCCAGCGGCGTTAGCTCCTACAATGAGCAGTTCTTC
TRBV7-6,.,.,TRBJ1-4,CASSLVRPGAFREKLFF,TGTGCCAGCAGCTTAGTTCGTCCAGGGGCGTTCAGGGAAAAACTGTTTTTT
TRBV7-9,.,.,TRBJ2-6,CASSLREGANVLTF,TGTGCCAGCAGCTTACGGGAAGGGGCCAACGTCCTGACTTTC
TRBV5-5,.,once,TRBJ1-3,CASSLDISADTIYF,TGTGCCAGCAGCTTGGATATCTCGGCCGACACCATATATTTT
TRBV5-1,TRBD2,.,TRBJ2-1,CASSLSGTSPYNEQFF,TGCGCCAGCAGCTTGTCCGGGACTAGCCCGTACAATGAGCAGTTCTTC
TRBV5-1,TRBD1,.,TRBJ1-1,CASSYLTGGTEAFF,TGCGCCAGCAGCTATTTGACAGGGGGGACTGAAGCTTTCTTT
TRBV5-1,TRBD2,.,TRBJ2-7,CASSLSAGFYEQYF,TGCGCCAGCAGCTTGTCAGCGGGGTTCTACGAGCAGTACTTC
TRBV28,.,.,TRBJ1-1,CASSPGGGISTEAFF,TGTGCCAGCAGCCCCGGGGGGGGGATATCCACTGAAGCTTTCTTT
TRBV2,.,.,TRBJ1-3,CASSASSGNTIYF,TGTGCCAGCAGCGCAAGCTCTGGAAACACCATATATTTT
TRBV10-3,.,.,TRBJ1-2,CAIGWGGSYGYTF,TGTGCCATCGGATGGGGCGGTAGCTATGGCTACACCTTC
TRBV20-1,.,.,TRBJ1-1,CSARDLGEAFF,TGCAGTGCTAGAGATCTTGGGGAAGCTTTCTTT
TRBV28,.,.,TRBJ2-3,CASSRADRPEVDTQYF,TGTGCCAGCAGTCGCGCCGACAGGCCCGAGGTAGATACGCAGTATTTT
TRBV29-1,.,few,TRBJ2-7,CSVRGPGWEQYF,TGCAGCGTCAGAGGGCCTGGCTGGGAGCAGTACTTC
TRBV28,TRBD1,.,TRBJ2-7,CASSMTGAYEQYF,TGTGCCAGCAGCATGACAGGGGCCTACGAGCAGTACTTC
TRBV4-2,.,.,TRBJ2-6,CASSPGDRSSGANVLTF,TGTGCCAGCAGCCCTGGGGACCGAAGCTCTGGGGCCAACGTCCTGACTTTC
TRBV5-1,.,.,TRBJ2-5,CASSSPGTQETQYF,TGCGCCAGCAGCTCCCCGGGGACCCAAGAGACCCAGTACTTC
TRBV5-1,TRBD1,.,TRBJ2-2,CASSRTGNGELFF,TGCGCCAGCAGCAGGACAGGGAACGGGGAGCTGTTTTTT
TRBV2,.,.,TRBJ2-2,CASMGRTNTGELFF,TGTGCCAGCATGGGAAGGACGAACACCGGGGAGCTGTTTTTT
TRBV25-1,.,.,TRBJ1-2,CASSETGTNYGYTF,TGTGCCAGCAGTGAAACCGGGACAAACTATGGCTACACCTTC
TRBV5-1,.,.,TRBJ2-7,CASSLSPTGAVYEQYF,TGCGCCAGCAGCTTGTCCCCGACAGGAGCTGTCTACGAGCAGTACTTC
TRBV10-1,.,.,TRBJ2-2,CASTLDRYTGELFF,TGCGCCAGCACCTTGGACCGTTACACCGGGGAGCTGTTTTTT
TRBV7-2,.,.,TRBJ1-1,CASSLTPLGPEAFF,TGTGCCAGCAGCTTAACCCCACTGGGGCCTGAAGCTTTCTTT
TRBV11-2,.,.,TRBJ2-5,CASSLVQETQYF,TGTGCCAGCAGTTTAGTACAAGAGACCCAGTACTTC
TRBV18,.,.,TRBJ1-2,CASSPYLSNYGYTF,TGTGCCAGCTCACCATACTTAAGTAACTATGGCTACACCTTC
TRBV9,TRBD1,.,TRBJ1-3,CASSGIGTGLAGNTIYF,TGTGCCAGCAGCGGGATCGGGACAGGGTTAGCTGGAAACACCATATATTTT
TRBV28,TRBD2,.,TRBJ2-7,CASSLNLAGVIYEQYF,TGTGCCAGCAGTCTGAATCTAGCGGGAGTTATCTACGAGCAGTACTTC
TRBV18,.,.,TRBJ2-5,CASSPGLTQETQYF,TGTGCCAGCTCACCCGGACTGACTCAAGAGACCCAGTACTTC
TRBV6-1,.,.,TRBJ2-2,CASRERRLEGRLTGELFF,TGTGCCAGCAGGGAACGGCGGCTGGAGGGTCGCCTCACCGGGGAGCTGTTTTTT
TRBV5-1,.,.,TRBJ1-1,CASRSTGQGTEAFF,TGCGCCAGCAGGTCCACAGGGCAAGGGACTGAAGCTTTCTTT
TRBV5-1,TRBD2,.,TRBJ2-2,CASSPGASGRQTGELFF,TGCGCCAGCAGCCCTGGGGCTAGCGGGAGGCAGACCGGGGAGCTGTTTTTT
TRBV7-7,TRBD2,.,TRBJ2-2,CASSAIAGVNTGELFF,TGTGCCAGCAGCGCTATAGCGGGAGTTAACACCGGGGAGCTGTTTTTT
TRBV2,TRBD1,.,TRBJ2-7,CASSDPGQGLYEQYF,TGTGCCAGCAGTGATCCGGGACAGGGACTCTACGAGCAGTACTTC
TRBV5-8,.,.,TRBJ2-6,CASSLVVRNSGANVLTF,TGTGCCAGCAGCTTGGTAGTACGGAACTCTGGGGCCAACGTCCTGACTTTC
TRBV28,.,.,TRBJ2-1,CASSLINQFSSYNEQFF,TGTGCCAGCAGTTTAATAAATCAGTTTAGCTCCTACAATGAGCAGTTCTTC
TRBV18,.,.,TRBJ2-2,CASSPPGWTGELFF,TGTGCCAGCTCACCACCGGGATGGACCGGGGAGCTGTTTTTT
TRBV6-1,TRBD2,.,TRBJ2-7,CASSGRAGGEYF,TGTGCCAGCAGTGGCCGAGCGGGGGGGGAGTACTTC
TRBV10-3,.,once,TRBJ2-3,CAISESRTDRFTDTQYF,TGTGCCATCAGTGAGAGCAGGACAGACAGATTCACAGATACGCAGTATTTT